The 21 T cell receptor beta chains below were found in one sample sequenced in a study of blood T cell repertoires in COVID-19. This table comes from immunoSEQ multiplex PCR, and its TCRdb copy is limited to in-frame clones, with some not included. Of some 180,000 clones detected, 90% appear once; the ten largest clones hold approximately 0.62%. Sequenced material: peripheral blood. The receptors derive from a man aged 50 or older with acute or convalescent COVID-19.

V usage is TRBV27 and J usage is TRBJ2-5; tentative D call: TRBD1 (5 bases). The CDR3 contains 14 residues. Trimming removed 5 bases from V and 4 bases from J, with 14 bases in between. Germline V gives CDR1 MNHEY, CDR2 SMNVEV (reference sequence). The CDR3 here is CASSPGAGGETQYF. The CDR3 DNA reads TGTGCCAGCAGTCCTGGGGCAGGCGGAGAGACCCAGTACTTC.

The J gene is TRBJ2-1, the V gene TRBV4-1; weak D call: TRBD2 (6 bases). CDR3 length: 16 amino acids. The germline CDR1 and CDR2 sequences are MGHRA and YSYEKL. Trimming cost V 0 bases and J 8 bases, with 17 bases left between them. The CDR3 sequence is CASSQDHSGTYYEQFF. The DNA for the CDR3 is TGCGCCAGCAGCCAAGATCATAGCGGCACTTACTATGAGCAGTTCTTC.

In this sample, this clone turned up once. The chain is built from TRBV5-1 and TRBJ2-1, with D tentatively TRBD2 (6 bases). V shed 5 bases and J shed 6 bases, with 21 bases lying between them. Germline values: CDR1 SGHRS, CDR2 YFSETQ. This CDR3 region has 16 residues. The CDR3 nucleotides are TGCGCCAGCAGGGGAGGCACTGCCCAGTCTTCCAATGAGCAGTTCTTC. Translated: CASRGGTAQSSNEQFF.

The CDR3, as DNA: TGTGCCAGCAGTGAACTAGGTTACCTTGATCAGCCCCAGCATTTT. Protein product: CASSELGYLDQPQHF. The rearrangement joins TRBV6-1 to TRBJ1-5; unclear D gene. Trimming stripped 2 bases from V and 5 bases from J, with 13 bases between. The CDR3 contains 15 residues. Germline V gene lookup returns CDR1 MNHNS and CDR2 SASEGT.

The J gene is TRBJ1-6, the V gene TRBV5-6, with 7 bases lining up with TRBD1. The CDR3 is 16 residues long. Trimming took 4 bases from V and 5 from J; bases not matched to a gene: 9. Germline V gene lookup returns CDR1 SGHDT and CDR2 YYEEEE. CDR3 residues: CASSHGPGGNNSPLHF. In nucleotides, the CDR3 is TGTGCCAGCAGCCACGGTCCAGGGGGTAATAATTCACCCCTCCACTTT.

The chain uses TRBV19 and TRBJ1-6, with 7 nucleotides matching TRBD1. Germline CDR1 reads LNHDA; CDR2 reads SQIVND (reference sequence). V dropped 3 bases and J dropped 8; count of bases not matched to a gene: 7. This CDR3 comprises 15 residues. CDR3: CASSIEGAGHSPLHF. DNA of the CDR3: TGTGCCAGTAGTATCGAGGGGGCCGGCCATTCACCCCTCCACTTT.

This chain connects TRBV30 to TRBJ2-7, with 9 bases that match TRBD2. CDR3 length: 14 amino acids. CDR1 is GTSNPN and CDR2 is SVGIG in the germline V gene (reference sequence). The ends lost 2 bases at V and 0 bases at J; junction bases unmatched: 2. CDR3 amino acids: CAWSISGSSYEQYF. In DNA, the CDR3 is TGTGCCTGGAGTATTAGCGGGAGCTCCTACGAGCAGTACTTC.

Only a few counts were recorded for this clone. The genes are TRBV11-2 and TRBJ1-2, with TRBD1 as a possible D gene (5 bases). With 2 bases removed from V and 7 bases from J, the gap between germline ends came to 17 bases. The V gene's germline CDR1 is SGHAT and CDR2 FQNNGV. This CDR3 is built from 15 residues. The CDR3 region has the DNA TGTGCCAGCAGCTTACGAGGCCAGTCAGGGCTTGGCTACACCTTC. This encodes CASSLRGQSGLGYTF.

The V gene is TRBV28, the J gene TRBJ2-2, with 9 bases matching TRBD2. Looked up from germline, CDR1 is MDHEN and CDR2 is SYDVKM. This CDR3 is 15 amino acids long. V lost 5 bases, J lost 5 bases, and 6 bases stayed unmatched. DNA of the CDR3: TGTGCCAGCAGTAGTAGCGGGAGTGGGACCGGGGAGCTGTTTTTT. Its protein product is CASSSSGSGTGELFF.

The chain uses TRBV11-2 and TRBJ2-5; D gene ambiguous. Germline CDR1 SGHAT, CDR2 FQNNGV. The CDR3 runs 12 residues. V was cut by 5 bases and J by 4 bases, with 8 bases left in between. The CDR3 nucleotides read TGTGCCAGCAGCCCCCGGTCAGAGACCCAGTACTTC. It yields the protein CASSPRSETQYF.

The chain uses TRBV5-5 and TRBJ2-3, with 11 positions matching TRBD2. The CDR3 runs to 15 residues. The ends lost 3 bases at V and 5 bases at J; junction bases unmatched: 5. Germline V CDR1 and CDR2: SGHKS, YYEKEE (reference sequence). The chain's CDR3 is CASSSTSGDVDTQYF. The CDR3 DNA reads TGTGCCAGCAGCTCGACTAGCGGGGATGTAGATACGCAGTATTTT. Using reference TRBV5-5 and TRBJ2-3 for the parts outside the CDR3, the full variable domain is DAGVTQSPTHLIKTRGQQVTLRCSPISGHKSVSWYQQVLGQGPQFIFQYYEKEERGRGNFPDRFSARQFPNYSSELNVNALLLGDSALYLCASSSTSGDVDTQYFGPGTRLTVL.

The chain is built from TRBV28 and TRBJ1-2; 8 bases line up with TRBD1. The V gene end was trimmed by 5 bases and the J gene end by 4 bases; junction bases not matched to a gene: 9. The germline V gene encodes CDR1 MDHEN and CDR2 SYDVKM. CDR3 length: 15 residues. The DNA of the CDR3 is TGTGCCAGCAGTCCCCCCCCCGGGACAGGCTATGGCTACACCTTC. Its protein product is CASSPPPGTGYGYTF.

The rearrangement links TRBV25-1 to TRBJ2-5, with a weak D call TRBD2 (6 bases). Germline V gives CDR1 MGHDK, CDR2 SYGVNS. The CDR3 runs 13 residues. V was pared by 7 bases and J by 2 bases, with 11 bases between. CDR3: CASKGRRQETQYF. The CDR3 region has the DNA TGTGCCAGCAAAGGGAGGAGACAAGAGACCCAGTACTTC.

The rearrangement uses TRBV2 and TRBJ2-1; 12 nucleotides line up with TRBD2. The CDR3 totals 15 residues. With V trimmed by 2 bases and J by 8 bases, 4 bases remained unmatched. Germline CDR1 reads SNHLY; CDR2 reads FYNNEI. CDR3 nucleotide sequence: TGTGCCAGCAGTGAACTAGCGGGGGGGCCTTATGAGCAGTTCTTC. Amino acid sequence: CASSELAGGPYEQFF.

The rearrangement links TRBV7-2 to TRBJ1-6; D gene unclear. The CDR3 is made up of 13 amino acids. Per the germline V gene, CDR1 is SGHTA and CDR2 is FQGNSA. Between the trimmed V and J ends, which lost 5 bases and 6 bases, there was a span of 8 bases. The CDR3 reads CASSPDSNSPLHF. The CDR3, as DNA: TGTGCCAGCAGCCCAGATTCTAATTCACCCCTCCACTTT. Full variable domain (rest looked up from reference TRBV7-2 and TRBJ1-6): GAGVSQSPSNKVTEKGKDVELRCDPISGHTALYWYRQSLGQGLEFLIYFQGNSAPDKSGLPSDRFSAERTGGSVSTLTIQRTQQEDSAVYLCASSPDSNSPLHFGNGTRLTVT.

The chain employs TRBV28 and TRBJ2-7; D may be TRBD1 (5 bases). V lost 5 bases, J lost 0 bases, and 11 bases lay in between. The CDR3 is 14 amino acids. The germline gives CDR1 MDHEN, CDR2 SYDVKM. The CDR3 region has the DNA TGTGCCAGCAGTATGACAGTTTTCTCCTACGAGCAGTACTTC. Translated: CASSMTVFSYEQYF.

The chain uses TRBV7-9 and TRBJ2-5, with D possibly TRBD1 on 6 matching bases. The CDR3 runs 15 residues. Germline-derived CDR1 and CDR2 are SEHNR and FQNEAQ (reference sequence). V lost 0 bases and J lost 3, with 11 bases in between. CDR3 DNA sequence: TGTGCCAGCAGCTTAGCCCAGGGGTCGGAAGAGACCCAGTACTTC. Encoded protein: CASSLAQGSEETQYF.

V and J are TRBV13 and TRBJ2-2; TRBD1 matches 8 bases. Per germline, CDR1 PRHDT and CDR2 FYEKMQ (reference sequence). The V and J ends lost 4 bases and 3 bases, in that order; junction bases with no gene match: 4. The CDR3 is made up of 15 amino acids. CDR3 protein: CASSSGQAYTGELFF. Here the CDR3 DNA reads TGTGCCAGCAGCTCGGGACAGGCCTACACCGGGGAGCTGTTTTTT. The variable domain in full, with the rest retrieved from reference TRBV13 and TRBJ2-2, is AAGVIQSPRHLIKEKRETATLKCYPIPRHDTVYWYQQGPGQDPQFLISFYEKMQSDKGSIPDRFSAQQFSDYHSELNMSSLELGDSALYFCASSSGQAYTGELFFGEGSRLTVL.

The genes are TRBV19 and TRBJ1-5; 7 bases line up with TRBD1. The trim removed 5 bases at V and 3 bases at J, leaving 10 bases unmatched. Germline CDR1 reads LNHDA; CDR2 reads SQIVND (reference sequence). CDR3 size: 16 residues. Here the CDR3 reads CASSASRTGNNQPQHF. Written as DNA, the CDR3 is TGTGCCAGTAGTGCATCCCGGACAGGAAACAATCAGCCCCAGCATTTT.

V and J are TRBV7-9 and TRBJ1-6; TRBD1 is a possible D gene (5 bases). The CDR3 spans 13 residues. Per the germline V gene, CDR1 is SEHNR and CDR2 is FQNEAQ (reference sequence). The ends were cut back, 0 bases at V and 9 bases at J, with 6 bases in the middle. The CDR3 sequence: CASSLAGVSPLHF. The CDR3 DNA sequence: TGTGCCAGCAGCTTAGCAGGGGTTTCACCCCTCCACTTT.

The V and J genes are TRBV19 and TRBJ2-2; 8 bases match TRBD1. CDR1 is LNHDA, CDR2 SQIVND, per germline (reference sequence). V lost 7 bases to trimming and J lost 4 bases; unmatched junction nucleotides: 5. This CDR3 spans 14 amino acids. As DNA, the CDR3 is TGTGCCAGTACGGACAGGGCTGGCACCGGGGAGCTGTTTTTT. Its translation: CASTDRAGTGELFF.